These 3 T cell receptor beta chains came from one sample sequenced in a study of glioma-infiltrating T cells. The iRepertoire nested amplicon-rescue multiplex PCR amplified TCR alpha and beta CDR3s from RNA. Via MiXCR, TCRdb re-called the multiplex PCR reads, giving one row per CDR3 protein. The sample holds roughly 130,000 distinct CDR3 sequences, 24% seen once. The sequenced sample was glioma tissue, nonneoplastic brain tissue, or PBMCs (not recorded which). The receptor set was obtained from a human donor with low-grade glioma or glioblastoma, undergoing nonglioma brain surgery, or in good health (not recorded which).

This clonotype was counted a few times. The CDR3 bases are TGTGCCAGCAGCCGAGACAGACTTAGCAATCAGCCCCAGCATTTT. This sequence encodes CASSRDRLSNQPQHF. This chain uses TRBV7-2 with TRBJ1-5; perhaps TRBD1 as D (5 bases). The V end was cut by 5 bases, the J end by 0 bases, with 11 bases between. Germline V gives CDR1 SGHTA, CDR2 FQGNSA. The CDR3 consists of 15 residues.

This clonotype was seen only a few times. The genes are TRBV6-1 and TRBJ1-2; D might be TRBD1 (6 bases). The germline V and J ends were trimmed by 6 bases and 7 bases, with 15 bases remaining between them. Germline values: CDR1 MNHNS, CDR2 SASEGT. This CDR3 spans 13 amino acids. CDR3 sequence (DNA): TGTGCCAGCAGACCGACGGGGGCGTCTGGCTACACCTTC. Translation: CASRPTGASGYTF.

J is TRBJ2-7 and V is TRBV29-1; weak D call: TRBD1 (5 bases). Trimming pared 6 bases from V and 2 bases from J, leaving 8 bases between. This CDR3 has 11 residues. Looked up from germline, CDR1 is SQVTM and CDR2 is ANQGSEA. The CDR3 region is CSVTDTYEQYV. For the CDR3, the DNA is TGCAGCGTGACGGACACCTACGAGCAGTACGTC.